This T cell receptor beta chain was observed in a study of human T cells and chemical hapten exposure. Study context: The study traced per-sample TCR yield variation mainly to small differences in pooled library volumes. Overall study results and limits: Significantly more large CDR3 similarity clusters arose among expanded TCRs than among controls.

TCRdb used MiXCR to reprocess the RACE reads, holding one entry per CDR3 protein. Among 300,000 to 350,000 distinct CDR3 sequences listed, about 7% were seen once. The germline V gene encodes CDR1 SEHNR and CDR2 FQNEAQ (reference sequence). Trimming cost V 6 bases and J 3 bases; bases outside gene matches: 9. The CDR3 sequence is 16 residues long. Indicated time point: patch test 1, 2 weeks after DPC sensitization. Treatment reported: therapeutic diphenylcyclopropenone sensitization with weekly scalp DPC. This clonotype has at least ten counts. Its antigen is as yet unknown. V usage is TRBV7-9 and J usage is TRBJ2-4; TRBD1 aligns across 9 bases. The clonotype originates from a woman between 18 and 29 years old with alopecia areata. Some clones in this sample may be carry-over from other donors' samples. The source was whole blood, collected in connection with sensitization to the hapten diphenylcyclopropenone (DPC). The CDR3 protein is CASRSLQGAVKNIQYF. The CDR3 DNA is TGTGCCAGCAGGTCCTTACAGGGGGCGGTCAAAAACATTCAGTACTTC.